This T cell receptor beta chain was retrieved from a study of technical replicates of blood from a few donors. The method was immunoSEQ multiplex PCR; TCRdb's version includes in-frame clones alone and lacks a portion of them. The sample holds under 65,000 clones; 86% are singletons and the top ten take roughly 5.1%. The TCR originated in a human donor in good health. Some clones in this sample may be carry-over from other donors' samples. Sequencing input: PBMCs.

CDR3 DNA: TGTGCCAGCAGTTCGTACAGGGGCGTCGTACACGAGCAGTACTTC. Translated: CASSSYRGVVHEQYF. The chain carries TRBV6-5 and TRBJ2-7; 7 bases line up with TRBD1. J gave up 5 bases and V 4 bases, and 11 bases lay outside the gene matches. The CDR3 consists of 15 residues. CDR1 is MNHEY, CDR2 SVGAGI, per germline.